A single sample is the source of the 8 T cell receptor beta chains below, sequenced in a study of neoadjuvant anti-PD-1 for oral cavity cancer. TCRdb's table, derived via immunoSEQ multiplex PCR, lists solely in-frame clones and lacks some. The sample holds 15,000 to 20,000 clones; about 65% are singletons and the top ten take 2.5% to 3%. Sample: PBMCs, taken before nivolumab (anti-PD-1) treatment. These receptors were obtained from a person between 35 and 79 years old with oral cavity squamous cell carcinoma.

This clone was counted only a few times. In DNA, the CDR3 is TGTGCCAGCAGTTTATCGAGGGTTCAGCCCCAGCATTTT. Residues: CASSLSRVQPQHF. V is TRBV27 and J is TRBJ1-5; D uncertain. V lost 0 bases and J lost 6, with 6 bases in between. There are 13 residues in the CDR3. CDR1 and CDR2 from the germline V gene are MNHEY and SMNVEV (reference sequence).

The V gene is TRBV10-2, the J gene TRBJ2-6, with TRBD1 identical over 9 bases. Germline CDR1 is WSHSY and CDR2 is SAAADI. Germline trimming cut 3 bases from V and 2 bases from J; bases unmatched to any gene: 5. The CDR3 length is 17 residues. CDR3 bases: TGCGCCAGCAGTGATGGACAGGGGCTCGCTGGGGCCAACGTCCTGACTTTC. As protein: CASSDGQGLAGANVLTF.

The rearrangement uses TRBV10-3 and TRBJ2-3; 12 nucleotides match TRBD2. Unmatched junction bases numbered 5, after V lost 0 bases and J lost 4 bases. The CDR3 runs 17 residues. The germline gives CDR1 ENHRY, CDR2 SYGVKD. The CDR3: CAISESLAGGIADTQYF. CDR3 nucleotides: TGTGCCATCAGTGAGTCGCTAGCGGGAGGGATCGCAGATACGCAGTATTTT.

This chain links TRBV10-3 with TRBJ2-6, with D possibly TRBD2 on 6 matching bases. Germline CDR1 and CDR2: ENHRY and SYGVKD. The CDR3 spans 15 residues. The V end was cut by 8 bases, the J end by 1 base, with 12 bases between. CDR3 DNA sequence: TGTGCCATCGACGCGGGGCCATCTGGGGCCAACGTCCTGACTTTC. Translating gives CAIDAGPSGANVLTF.

The sample holds one count of this clone. The CDR3 sequence: CAIEVWGGAWYEQYF. Written as DNA, the CDR3 is TGTGCCATCGAAGTGTGGGGGGGCGCGTGGTACGAGCAGTACTTC. V and J are TRBV6-1 and TRBJ2-7, with D maybe TRBD2 (7 bases). V was trimmed by 10 bases and J by 4 bases, leaving 23 bases between them. The CDR3 length is 15 residues. Germline CDR1 is MNHNS and CDR2 is SASEGT.

A few counts support this clone. The chain recombines TRBV7-8 with TRBJ2-1, with 7 bases fitting TRBD2. Germline lookup yields CDR1 SGHVS and CDR2 FQNEAQ. The CDR3 extends over 14 amino acids. V lost 1 base, J lost 7 bases, and 4 bases stayed unmatched. CDR3 amino acids: CASSLGTRSNEQFF. Written as DNA, the CDR3 is TGTGCCAGCAGCTTAGGGACTAGATCGAATGAGCAGTTCTTC.

The gene calls are TRBV6-5 and TRBJ2-7; D assignment may be TRBD1 or TRBD2 (5 bases each). Germline V gene sequence: CDR1 MNHEY, CDR2 SVGAGI. This CDR3 is 13 amino acids long. Trimming stripped 2 bases from V and 5 bases from J, with 10 bases between. The CDR3 reads CASSYVRGHEQYF. Written as DNA, the CDR3 is TGTGCCAGCAGTTACGTCCGGGGCCACGAGCAGTACTTC.

This chain links TRBV7-2 with TRBJ2-7, with a possible D match to TRBD1 (5 bases). The V end lost 2 bases, the J end lost 0 bases, and 8 bases lay between the germline ends. This CDR3 comprises 14 residues. Per the germline V gene, CDR1 is SGHTA and CDR2 is FQGNSA. DNA of the CDR3: TGTGCCAGCAGCTTAAAGGACAACTCCTACGAGCAGTACTTC. The encoded protein is CASSLKDNSYEQYF.